The present T cell receptor beta chain was sequenced within a study of T cells expressing NK-cell markers. Study summary: Repertoire data for TCR beta were derived from sorted T cells (CD3+CD56+NKG2C+, CD3+CD56+NKG2C- and CD3+CD56-NKG2C+).

There are 11 residues in the CDR3. Per the germline V gene, CDR1 is LGHNA and CDR2 is YNFKEQ. Concerning this clonotype itself: Its target is not known.

Regarding the study as a whole: Of the CD8+ T cells in 5 to 7 donors, about 1.0-7.0% belonged to dominant NKG2C+ clonotypes. Uncertainty persisted over the HCMV specificity of expanded NKG2C+ T cell clones.

TCRdb reanalyzed the 5' RACE reads and collapses them to one entry per CDR3 protein, without DNA. This sample's table reports 500,000 to 600,000 distinct CDR3 sequences. The sequenced sample consisted of blood T cells: a sorted CD56 or NKG2C T cell subset, CD4+ or CD8+ T cells, or bulk PBMC T cells (not recorded which). The TCR comes from a man aged 18 to 30 in good health. The chain uses TRBV4-2 and TRBJ2-7. This CDR3 reads CASSYHSEQYF.